This T cell receptor (beta chain) was recorded in a study of blood T cell repertoires in COVID-19. Generated by immunoSEQ multiplex PCR, the TCRdb table keeps only in-frame clones and is missing some. The sample shows under 350,000 clones, 83% of them seen only once. Germline CDR1 and CDR2: MNHEY and SMNVEV (reference sequence). Trimming took 0 bases from V and 4 from J; bases not matched to a gene: 10. The CDR3 has 17 amino acids. This clone was recorded a few times. The TCR was taken from a woman aged 45 to 65 who had recovered from COVID-19. The rearrangement uses TRBV27 and TRBJ2-7; the match to TRBD2 covers 9 bases. Sequenced material: peripheral blood. CDR3: CASSLSQVAGAGYEQYF. The CDR3 region has the DNA TGTGCCAGCAGTTTATCGCAGGTAGCGGGAGCCGGGTACGAGCAGTACTTC.